What follows describes a single TCR beta chain. Its target is not known. This sample was taken from a study of ipilimumab plus nivolumab after autologous stem cell transplantation. Study-wide background: Typical patient got roughly 5 ipilimumab doses and 7 or 8 nivolumab doses (median). The DLBCL cohort had primary refractory and relapsed disease, with 18-month progression-free survival of about 86% and 29%.

This table comes from immunoSEQ multiplex PCR, and its TCRdb copy is limited to in-frame clones, with some not included. This sample has roughly 16,000 clones, with 75% to 85% found just once. Study findings and constraints: Authors suggest TCR repertoire, Treg phenotype and gut microbiota support further study.

V dropped 1 base and J dropped 0 bases, with 18 bases sitting between them. The germline gives CDR1 SQVTM, CDR2 ANQGSEA. The CDR3 is made up of 17 amino acids. Starting 14 to 28 days after autologous transplant, ipilimumab 1 mg/kg was given. The clonotype comes from a male donor with diffuse large B-cell lymphoma. The sample was PBMCs, taken in a trial of ipilimumab plus nivolumab as post-transplant consolidation. J is TRBJ1-1 and V is TRBV29-1; possible D gene TRBD1, 6 bases. The CDR3 bases are TGCAGCGTTGAAGTGGAGACAGCTTGGGACATGAACACTGAAGCTTTCTTT. Translation gives CSVEVETAWDMNTEAFF.